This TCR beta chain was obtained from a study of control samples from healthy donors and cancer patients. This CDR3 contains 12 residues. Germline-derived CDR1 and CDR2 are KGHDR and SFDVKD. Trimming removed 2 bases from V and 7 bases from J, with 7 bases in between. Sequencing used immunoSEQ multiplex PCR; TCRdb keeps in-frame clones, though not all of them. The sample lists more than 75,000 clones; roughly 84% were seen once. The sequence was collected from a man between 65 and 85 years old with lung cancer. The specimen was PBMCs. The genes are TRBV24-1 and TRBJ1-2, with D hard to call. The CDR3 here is CATSDWEFGYTF. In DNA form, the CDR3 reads TGTGCCACCAGTGATTGGGAGTTTGGCTACACCTTC.